This entry lists 9 T cell receptor beta chains sequenced from one sample in a study of blood T cells in healthy people across ages. A sample-barcoded 5' primer and a J-beta primer mix were used in a second PCR of roughly 7 to 11 cycles. TCRdb re-called the 5' RACE reads through MiXCR, storing one row per CDR3 protein. The sample yields 700,000 or so distinct CDR3 sequences, 20% to 25% seen once. The specimen was blood. These receptor sequences come from a man in his 70s in good health.

This clonotype was observed a few times. This chain links TRBV28 with TRBJ1-2, with D unclear. V was trimmed by 4 bases and J by 1 base, leaving 19 bases between them. The germline V gene has CDR1 MDHEN and CDR2 SYDVKM. This CDR3 is 17 amino acids long. The CDR3 coding sequence is TGTGCCAGCAGTTCGCCCCTACCTACACGGGGTAACTATGGCTACACCTTC. Its translation: CASSSPLPTRGNYGYTF.

This clonotype was seen ten or more times. The junction and the germline gene differ at one end; a read error may be behind it. V is TRBV5-1 and J is TRBJ2-7; 9 bases agree with TRBD1. Germline values: CDR1 SGHRS, CDR2 YFSETQ. The CDR3 length is 13 residues. CDR3 DNA sequence: TGTGCCAGCAGCTTGGACAGGGGCTACGAGCAGTACTTC. Its protein is CASSLDRGYEQYF.

V usage is TRBV7-8 and J usage is TRBJ2-7; D tentatively fits TRBD1 or TRBD2 (5 bases each). In germline, CDR1 is SGHVS, CDR2 FQNEAQ. Between the trimmed V and J ends, which lost 1 base and 2 bases, there was a span of 12 bases. This CDR3 is built from 15 residues. The CDR3 DNA is TGTGCCAGCAGCTTAGTTCGTGGGGGACCCTACGAGCAGTACTTC. Amino acids: CASSLVRGGPYEQYF.

The chain has TRBV27 and TRBJ1-2, with D possibly matching TRBD1 (5 bases). In germline, CDR1 is MNHEY, CDR2 SMNVEV (reference sequence). The CDR3 has 15 residues. V was shortened by 3 bases and J by 0 bases, with 11 bases between the two germline ends. This CDR3 is CASSFRGEANYGYTF. The CDR3 DNA follows: TGTGCCAGCAGTTTTAGGGGAGAAGCTAACTATGGCTACACCTTC.

The chain joins TRBV29-1 to TRBJ2-5; D ambiguous. Trimming shortened V by 3 bases and J by 4 bases, and 18 bases separated the two germline ends. The CDR3 has 15 residues. The germline V gene has CDR1 SQVTM and CDR2 ANQGSEA. This chain's CDR3 is CSVDSQRPRRETQYF. The CDR3 nucleotides are TGCAGCGTTGATTCGCAGCGACCACGGCGAGAGACCCAGTACTTC.

The genes are TRBV7-9 and TRBJ1-4, with no clear D. The V end was cut by 5 bases, the J end by 12 bases, with 13 bases between. CDR1 is SEHNR and CDR2 is FQNEAQ in the germline V gene (reference sequence). The CDR3 length is 12 residues. CDR3 bases: TGTGCCAGCAGCCAGTACTTTGGGGAACTGTTTTTT. Residues: CASSQYFGELFF.

This clonotype has a count of ten or more. The rearrangement joins TRBV29-1 to TRBJ1-4, with 9 bases identical to TRBD1. With 6 bases clipped from V and 8 bases from J, the junction kept 13 bases outside the gene matches. The CDR3 spans 15 residues. The germline V gene has CDR1 SQVTM and CDR2 ANQGSEA. The CDR3 protein is CSVPDPQGAREKLFF. CDR3 sequence (DNA): TGCAGCGTACCGGACCCACAGGGGGCAAGGGAAAAACTGTTTTTT.

The rearrangement uses TRBV15 and TRBJ2-5, with a weak D call TRBD1 (5 bases). Looked up from germline, CDR1 is LNHNV and CDR2 is YYDKDF (reference sequence). The CDR3 has 17 residues. V was pared by 1 base and J by 3 bases, with 18 bases between. The CDR3 spells CATSRVAKGSSKETQYF. The CDR3, as DNA: TGTGCCACCAGCAGAGTTGCAAAGGGGTCGTCCAAAGAGACCCAGTACTTC.

This clonotype appeared many times. The chain links TRBV12-3 or TRBV12-4 to TRBJ1-5, with D possibly being TRBD1 (5 bases). The CDR3 has 13 amino acids. With 2 bases removed from V and 6 bases from J, the gap between germline ends came to 8 bases. CDR3 DNA sequence: TGTGCCAGCAGTTTACAGGGCCGTCAGCCCCAGCATTTT. Protein product: CASSLQGRQPQHF.